This T cell receptor beta chain was captured by sequencing in a study of beta chain features in type 1 diabetes. Findings and limits, study-wide: Sequencing from cDNA could over-represent high-TCR-expressing cells. People with Type 1 diabetes carried modestly yet significantly shorter TCRB CDR3s in all four CD4+ subsets.

Isolated RNA was reverse transcribed in full, so expressed TCRB transcripts were sequenced. Naive, central memory and regulatory T cell samples averaged around 3.9 million reads. The assay was immunoSEQ multiplex PCR, and TCRdb's table has in-frame clones only and misses some. The sample records 600,000 to 750,000 clones, around 12% being singletons. Comments on this clone: The antigen is unknown.

Researchers reported sorting CD4+ naive, central memory, regulatory and stem cell-like memory cells via CD45RO/CCR7/CD25/CD127/CD95/CD27. Over 95% purity was reached by all sorted populations. Germline V CDR1 and CDR2: MNHEY, SMNVEV (reference sequence). Trimming shortened V by 2 bases and J by 6 bases, and 14 bases separated the two germline ends. The CDR3 runs 14 residues. The sequenced sample consisted of naive CD4+ T cells from blood. This TCR came from a man under 40 with type 1 diabetes. V gene TRBV27 combines with J gene TRBJ2-7; D not resolved. CDR3 sequence (DNA): TGTGCCAGCAGTTTACAAGACACGAACGGCGAGCAGTACTTC. It translates to CASSLQDTNGEQYF.